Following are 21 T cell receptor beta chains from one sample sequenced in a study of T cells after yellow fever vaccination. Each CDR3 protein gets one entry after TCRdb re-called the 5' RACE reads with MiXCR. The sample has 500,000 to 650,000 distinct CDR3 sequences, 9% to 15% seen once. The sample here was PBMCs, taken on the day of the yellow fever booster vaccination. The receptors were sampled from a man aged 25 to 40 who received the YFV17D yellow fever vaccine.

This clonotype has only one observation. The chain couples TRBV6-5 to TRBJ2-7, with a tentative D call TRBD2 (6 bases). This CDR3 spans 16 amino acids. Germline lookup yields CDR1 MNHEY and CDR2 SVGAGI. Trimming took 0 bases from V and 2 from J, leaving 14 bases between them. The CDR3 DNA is TGTGCCAGCAGTTACTCGACGGCTAGCGAGACCTACGAGCAGTACTTC. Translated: CASSYSTASETYEQYF.

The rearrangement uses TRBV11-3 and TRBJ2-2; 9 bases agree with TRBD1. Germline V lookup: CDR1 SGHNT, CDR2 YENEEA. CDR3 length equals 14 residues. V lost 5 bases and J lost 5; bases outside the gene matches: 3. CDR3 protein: CASSTGTGTGELFF. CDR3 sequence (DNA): TGTGCCAGCAGCACCGGGACAGGGACCGGGGAGCTGTTTTTT.

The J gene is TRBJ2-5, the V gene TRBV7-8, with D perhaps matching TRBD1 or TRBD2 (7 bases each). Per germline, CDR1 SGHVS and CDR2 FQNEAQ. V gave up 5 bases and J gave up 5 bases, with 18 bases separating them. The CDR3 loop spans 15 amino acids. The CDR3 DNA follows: TGTGCCAGCAGCCTTCGACAGGGAGGGGTTGAGACCCAGTACTTC. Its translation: CASSLRQGGVETQYF.

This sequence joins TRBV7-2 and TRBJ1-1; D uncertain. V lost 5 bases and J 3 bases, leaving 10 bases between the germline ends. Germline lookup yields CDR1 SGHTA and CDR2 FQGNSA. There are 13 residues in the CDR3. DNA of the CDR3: TGTGCCAGCAGCCGCATGGTATACACTGAAGCTTTCTTT. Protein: CASSRMVYTEAFF.

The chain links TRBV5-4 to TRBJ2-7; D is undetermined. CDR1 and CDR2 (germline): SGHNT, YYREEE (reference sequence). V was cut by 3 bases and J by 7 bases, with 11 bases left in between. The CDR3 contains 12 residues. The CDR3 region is CASSSRVGEQYF. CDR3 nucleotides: TGTGCCAGCAGCTCCCGGGTTGGGGAGCAGTACTTC.

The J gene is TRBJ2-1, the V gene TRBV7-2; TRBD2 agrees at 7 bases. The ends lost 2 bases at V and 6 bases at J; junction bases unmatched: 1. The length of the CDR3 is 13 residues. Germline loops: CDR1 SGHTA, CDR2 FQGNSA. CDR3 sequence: CASSLIAGNEQFF. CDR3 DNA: TGTGCCAGCAGCTTAATAGCGGGCAATGAGCAGTTCTTC.

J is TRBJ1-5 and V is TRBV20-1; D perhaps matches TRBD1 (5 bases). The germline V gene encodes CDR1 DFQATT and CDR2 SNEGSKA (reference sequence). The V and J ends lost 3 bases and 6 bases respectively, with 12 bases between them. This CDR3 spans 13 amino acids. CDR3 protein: CSARLGTGQPQHF. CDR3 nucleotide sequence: TGCAGTGCTAGGCTAGGGACTGGTCAGCCCCAGCATTTT.

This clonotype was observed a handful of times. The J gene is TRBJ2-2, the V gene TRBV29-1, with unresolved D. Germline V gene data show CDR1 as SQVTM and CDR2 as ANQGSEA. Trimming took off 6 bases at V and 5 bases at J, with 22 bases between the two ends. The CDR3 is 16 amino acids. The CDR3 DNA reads TGCAGCGTCCCTCATAGGGTACAGCAGAAGACCGGGGAGCTGTTTTTT. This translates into CSVPHRVQQKTGELFF.

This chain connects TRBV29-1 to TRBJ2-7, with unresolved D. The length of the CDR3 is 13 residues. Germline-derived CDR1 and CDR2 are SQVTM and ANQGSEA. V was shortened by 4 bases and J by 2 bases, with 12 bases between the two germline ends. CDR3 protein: CSVADADPYEQYF. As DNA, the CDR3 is TGCAGCGTTGCCGATGCAGATCCCTACGAGCAGTACTTC.

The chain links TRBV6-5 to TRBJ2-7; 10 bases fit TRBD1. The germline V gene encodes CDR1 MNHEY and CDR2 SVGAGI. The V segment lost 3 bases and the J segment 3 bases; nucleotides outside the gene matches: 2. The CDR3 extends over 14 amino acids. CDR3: CASSYGTGDYEQYF. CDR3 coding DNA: TGTGCCAGCAGTTATGGGACAGGGGACTACGAGCAGTACTTC.

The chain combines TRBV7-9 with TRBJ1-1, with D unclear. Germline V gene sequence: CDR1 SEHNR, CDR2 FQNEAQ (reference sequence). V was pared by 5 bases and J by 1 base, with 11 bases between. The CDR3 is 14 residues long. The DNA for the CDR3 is TGTGCCAGCAGCGTCCCCACTTCGAACACTGAAGCTTTCTTT. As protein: CASSVPTSNTEAFF.

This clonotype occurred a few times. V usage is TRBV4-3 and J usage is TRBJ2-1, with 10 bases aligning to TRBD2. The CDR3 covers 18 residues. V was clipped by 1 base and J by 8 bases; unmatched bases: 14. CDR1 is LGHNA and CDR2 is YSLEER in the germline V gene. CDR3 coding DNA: TGCGCCAGCAGCCAAGGTTTAGCGGGAGGATCCCCGGCGGATGAGCAGTTCTTC. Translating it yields CASSQGLAGGSPADEQFF.

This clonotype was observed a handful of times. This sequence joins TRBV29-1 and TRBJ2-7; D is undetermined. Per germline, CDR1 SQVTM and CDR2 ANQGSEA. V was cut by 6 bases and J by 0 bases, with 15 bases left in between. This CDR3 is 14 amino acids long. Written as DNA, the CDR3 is TGCAGCGTGGGTCGTACGGCCCACTCCTACGAGCAGTACTTC. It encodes CSVGRTAHSYEQYF.

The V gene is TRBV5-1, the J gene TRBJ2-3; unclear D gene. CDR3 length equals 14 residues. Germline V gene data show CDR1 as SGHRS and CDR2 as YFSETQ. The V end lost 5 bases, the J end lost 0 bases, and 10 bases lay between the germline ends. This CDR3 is CASSVEISTDTQYF. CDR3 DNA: TGCGCCAGCAGTGTGGAGATTAGCACAGATACGCAGTATTTT.

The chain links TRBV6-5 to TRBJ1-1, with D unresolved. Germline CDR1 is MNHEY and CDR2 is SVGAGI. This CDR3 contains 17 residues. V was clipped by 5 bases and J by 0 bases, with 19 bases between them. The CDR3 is CASSPRGGTIMNTEAFF. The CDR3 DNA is TGTGCCAGCAGTCCCCGGGGAGGCACGATCATGAACACTGAAGCTTTCTTT.

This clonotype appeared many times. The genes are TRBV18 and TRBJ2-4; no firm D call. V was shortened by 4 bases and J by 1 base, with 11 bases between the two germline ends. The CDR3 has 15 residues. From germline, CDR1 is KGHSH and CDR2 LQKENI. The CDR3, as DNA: TGTGCCAGCTCACTCCAGGATGGGGCCAAAAACATTCAGTACTTC. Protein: CASSLQDGAKNIQYF.

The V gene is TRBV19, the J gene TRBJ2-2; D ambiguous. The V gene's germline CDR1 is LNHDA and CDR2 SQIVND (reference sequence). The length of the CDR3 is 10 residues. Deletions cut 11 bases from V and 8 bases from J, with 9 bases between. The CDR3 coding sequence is TGTGCCGGCCACTTAGGGGAGCTGTTTTTT. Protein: CAGHLGELFF.

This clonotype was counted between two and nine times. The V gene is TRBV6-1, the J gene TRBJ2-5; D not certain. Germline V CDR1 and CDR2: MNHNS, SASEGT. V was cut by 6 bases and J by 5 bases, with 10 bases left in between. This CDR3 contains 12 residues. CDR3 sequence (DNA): TGTGCCAGCAGACGAGACGACGAGACCCAGTACTTC. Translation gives CASRRDDETQYF.

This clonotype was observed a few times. The CDR3, as DNA: TGCAGTGCTACTTTGGGGGCCGGCAATCAGCCCCAGCATTTT. Protein product: CSATLGAGNQPQHF. The chain employs TRBV20-1 and TRBJ1-5; D perhaps matches TRBD1 (6 bases). The CDR3 consists of 14 residues. From germline, CDR1 is DFQATT and CDR2 SNEGSKA (reference sequence). V lost 4 bases and J 2 bases, leaving 12 bases between the germline ends.

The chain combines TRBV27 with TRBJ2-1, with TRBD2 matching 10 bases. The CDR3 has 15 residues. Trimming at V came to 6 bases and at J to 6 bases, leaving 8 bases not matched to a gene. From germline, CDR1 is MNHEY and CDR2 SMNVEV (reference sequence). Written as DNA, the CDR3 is TGTGCCAGCAGAGACGAGGGACTAGCGCTCAATGAGCAGTTCTTC. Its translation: CASRDEGLALNEQFF.

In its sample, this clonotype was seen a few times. The DNA for the CDR3 is TGTGCCAGCAGCTCCGGGCCAGAGGGAAACATTCAGTACTTC. This sequence encodes CASSSGPEGNIQYF. The chain couples TRBV11-2 to TRBJ2-4; D is perhaps TRBD2 (5 bases). CDR1 is SGHAT, CDR2 FQNNGV, per germline. This CDR3 is 14 amino acids long. The V end lost 4 bases, the J end lost 6 bases, and 13 bases lay between the germline ends.